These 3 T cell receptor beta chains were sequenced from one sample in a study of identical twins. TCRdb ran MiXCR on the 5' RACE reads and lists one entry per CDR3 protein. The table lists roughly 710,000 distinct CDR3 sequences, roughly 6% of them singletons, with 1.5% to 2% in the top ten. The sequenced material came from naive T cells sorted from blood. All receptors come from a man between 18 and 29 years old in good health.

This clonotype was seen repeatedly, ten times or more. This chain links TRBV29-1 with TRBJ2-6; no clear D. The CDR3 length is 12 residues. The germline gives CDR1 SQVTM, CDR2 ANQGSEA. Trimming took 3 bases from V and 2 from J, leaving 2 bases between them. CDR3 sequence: CSVDTGANVLTF. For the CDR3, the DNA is TGCAGCGTTGATACTGGGGCCAACGTCCTGACTTTC.

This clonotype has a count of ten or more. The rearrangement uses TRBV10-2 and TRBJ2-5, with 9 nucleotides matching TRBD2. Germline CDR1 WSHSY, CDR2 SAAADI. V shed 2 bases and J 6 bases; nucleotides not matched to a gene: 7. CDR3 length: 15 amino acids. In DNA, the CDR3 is TGCGCCAGCAGTGAGATGGCGGGAGGGCGAAAGACCCAGTACTTC. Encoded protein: CASSEMAGGRKTQYF.

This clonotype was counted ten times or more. The CDR3 here is CSARHRGQREQYV. In nucleotides, the CDR3 is TGCAGTGCTAGACACAGGGGGCAGCGGGAGCAGTACGTC. The chain uses TRBV20-1 and TRBJ2-7; 9 bases agree with TRBD1. Germline V gene data show CDR1 as DFQATT and CDR2 as SNEGSKA (reference sequence). This CDR3 contains 13 residues. After removal of 2 bases from V and 7 bases from J, the junction contained 6 bases not matched to a gene.